The following is a TCR beta chain sequence with its context. Its antigen is as yet unknown. TCRdb redid the calling of the 5' RACE reads with MiXCR, one entry per CDR3 protein. The data hold 400,000 or so distinct CDR3 sequences, with about 24% observed a single time. This CDR3 has 15 residues. V lost 3 bases and J 7 bases, leaving 18 bases between the germline ends. Germline V gene data show CDR1 as SNHLY and CDR2 as FYNNEI. This entry belongs to a study of CD8 T cells in ankylosing spondylitis. General observations from the study: It appeared that ankylosing spondylitis blood was characterized by a TCR beta motif of roughly 8 highly homologous variants.

Input material: blood, either unsorted or a sorted T cell fraction (not recorded which). This TCR was recovered from a male donor with ankylosing spondylitis. This chain uses TRBV2 with TRBJ1-1; the D gene is possibly TRBD1 (6 bases). This chain's CDR3 is CASSDLAGATFEAFF. The CDR3 region has the DNA TGTGCCAGCAGTGACTTAGCGGGGGCTACCTTTGAAGCTTTCTTT.